Listed below are T cell receptor beta chains from one sample, sequenced in a study of blood T cell repertoires in COVID-19. The assay was immunoSEQ multiplex PCR, and TCRdb's table has in-frame clones only and misses some. The table lists about 360,000 clones, around 87% of them singletons. Sequences were obtained from peripheral blood. The receptors here all came from a human donor in a cohort sampled during active COVID-19. Both conserved end residues are part of each CDR3. The D gene is left open where the match is weak. Size tells how often a clone was seen (once, few, many) or the class of an expanded clone, and some rows leave it out.

abundance,v_gene,d_gene,j_gene,CDR3aa,CDR3nt
.,TRBV7-2,.,TRBJ1-2,CASSQSQVFGDGYTF,TGTGCCAGCAGCCAATCTCAGGTATTCGGGGATGGCTACACCTTC
.,TRBV5-1,TRBD1,TRBJ2-1,CASSLAGTAYNEQFF,TGCGCCAGCAGCTTGGCTGGGACAGCATACAATGAGCAGTTCTTC
once,TRBV4-1,TRBD2,TRBJ2-5,CASSQALAGVAGQETQYF,TGCGCCAGCAGCCAAGCTCTAGCGGGAGTAGCGGGCCAAGAGACCCAGTACTTC
.,TRBV3-1/TRBV3-2,TRBD1,TRBJ1-1,CASSPYGTGGGGSSAFF,TGTGCCAGCAGCCCTTACGGGACAGGGGGCGGAGGTAGTTCGGCTTTCTTT
.,TRBV5-1,.,TRBJ2-2,CASSLDIGELFF,TGCGCCAGCAGCTTGGATATCGGGGAGCTGTTTTTT
.,TRBV18,.,TRBJ2-1,CASSLGTVNEQFF,TGTGCCAGCTCACTAGGGACTGTCAATGAGCAGTTCTTC
.,TRBV9,.,TRBJ2-3,CASSVDGTGADTQYF,TGTGCCAGCAGCGTAGACGGTACGGGGGCAGATACGCAGTATTTT
.,TRBV29-1,.,TRBJ1-1,CSVQQGPMNTEAFF,TGCAGCGTCCAACAGGGCCCCATGAACACTGAAGCTTTCTTT
.,TRBV11-2,TRBD1,TRBJ1-4,CASSSRTGGFEKLFF,TGTGCCAGCAGCTCCCGGACAGGGGGCTTCGAAAAACTGTTTTTT
.,TRBV19,TRBD1,TRBJ2-2,CASSIQGAQGELFF,TGTGCCAGTAGTATACAGGGGGCGCAAGGGGAGCTGTTTTTT
.,TRBV9,.,TRBJ2-7,CASSPTYTYEQYF,TGTGCCAGCAGCCCCACTTATACCTACGAGCAGTACTTC
.,TRBV12-3/TRBV12-4,.,TRBJ1-1,CASSLEAYTEAFF,TGTGCCAGCAGTTTGGAGGCCTACACTGAAGCTTTCTTT
.,TRBV6-6,.,TRBJ2-7,CASTPTSSYEQYF,TGTGCCAGCACCCCTACTTCCTCCTACGAGCAGTACTTC
.,TRBV6-2/TRBV6-3,TRBD1,TRBJ2-7,CASSYLGQGYEQYF,TGTGCCAGCAGTTACCTGGGACAGGGCTACGAGCAGTACTTC
few,TRBV15,.,TRBJ1-2,CATSRDSSGPPANYGYTF,TGTGCCACCAGCAGAGATTCGTCAGGGCCCCCAGCTAACTATGGCTACACCTTC
.,TRBV3-1/TRBV3-2,.,TRBJ1-5,CASSQGQFNQPQHF,TGTGCCAGCAGCCAAGGACAGTTCAATCAGCCCCAGCATTTT
.,TRBV15,.,TRBJ2-5,CATSRPRDYQETQYF,TGTGCCACCAGCAGACCCCGGGACTACCAAGAGACCCAGTACTTC
.,TRBV6-5,TRBD1,TRBJ1-1,CASSHGQGVEDSF,TGTGCCAGCAGTCACGGACAGGGGGTGGAGGATTCATTT
.,TRBV28,.,TRBJ2-1,CASSLAGNEQFF,TGTGCCAGCAGTTTAGCAGGGAATGAGCAGTTCTTC
few,TRBV6-5,.,TRBJ1-3,CASRAGTRTGNTIYF,TGTGCCAGCAGGGCCGGGACTCGCACTGGAAACACCATATATTTT
.,TRBV4-2,TRBD1,TRBJ2-7,CASSQPGQGATYEQYF,TGTGCCAGCAGCCAACCGGGACAGGGGGCCACCTACGAGCAGTACTTC
.,TRBV28,TRBD2,TRBJ2-5,CASMGGETQYF,TGTGCCAGCATGGGGGGGGAGACCCAGTACTTC
.,TRBV2,TRBD1,TRBJ2-2,CASSELDRAFSGELFF,TGTGCCAGCAGTGAATTGGACAGGGCTTTCTCCGGGGAGCTGTTTTTT
.,TRBV28,.,TRBJ1-5,CASSFAGLNWPQHF,TGTGCCAGCAGTTTTGCGGGCCTTAATTGGCCCCAGCATTTT
.,TRBV24-1,.,TRBJ2-1,CATSIGRRAFF,TGTGCCACCAGTATAGGAAGGAGGGCGTTCTTC
.,TRBV7-3,TRBD1,TRBJ2-1,CASSTGQGPSYNEQFF,TGTGCCAGCAGCACGGGACAGGGGCCGTCCTACAATGAGCAGTTCTTC
.,TRBV9,.,TRBJ1-3,CASTTPGNTIYF,TGTGCCAGCACCACTCCTGGAAACACCATATATTTT
.,TRBV3-1/TRBV3-2,.,TRBJ1-1,CASSQDLGGSTEAFF,TGTGCCAGCAGCCAAGATCTGGGGGGGAGCACTGAAGCTTTCTTT
.,TRBV20-1,.,TRBJ2-3,CSARQQVTQYF,TGCAGTGCTAGACAGCAGGTTACGCAGTATTTT
.,TRBV25-1,.,TRBJ2-2,CASSDGGLAAGELFF,TGTGCCAGCAGTGACGGGGGTCTAGCCGCCGGGGAGCTGTTTTTT
.,TRBV4-1,.,TRBJ2-5,CASGRQSAETQYF,TGCGCCAGCGGGCGTCAGTCTGCGGAGACCCAGTACTTC
.,TRBV15,.,TRBJ2-1,CATSIGTLQGRRNEQFF,TGTGCCACCAGCATCGGAACCTTACAGGGTAGGCGCAATGAGCAGTTCTTC
.,TRBV3-1/TRBV3-2,.,TRBJ1-1,CASSQVPKLYTEAFF,TGTGCCAGCAGCCAAGTACCGAAACTCTACACTGAAGCTTTCTTT
.,TRBV5-6,TRBD1,TRBJ1-1,CASSYTGTGENTEAFF,TGTGCCAGCAGCTATACCGGGACAGGAGAGAACACTGAAGCTTTCTTT
.,TRBV7-2,.,TRBJ2-7,CASSLGVAGSSYEQYF,TGTGCCAGCAGCTTAGGGGTGGCGGGGAGCTCCTACGAGCAGTACTTC
.,TRBV29-1,.,TRBJ1-2,CSVEGRDGYTF,TGCAGCGTTGAAGGTCGGGATGGCTACACCTTC
.,TRBV4-2,TRBD1,TRBJ1-1,CASSQVVTGGMNTEAFF,TGTGCCAGCAGCCAAGTAGTTACAGGGGGAATGAACACTGAAGCTTTCTTT
.,TRBV7-8,TRBD2,TRBJ2-5,CASSFRTSGGQETQYF,TGTGCCAGCAGCTTCCGGACTAGCGGGGGGCAAGAGACCCAGTACTTC